A selection of T cell receptor beta chains follows, all from one sample in a study of T cell responses to AZD1222 COVID-19 vaccine. Measured with immunoSEQ multiplex PCR; TCRdb has only the in-frame clones, and not every one. The sample lists about 150,000 clones; about 92% were seen once. Source: peripheral blood, taken on day 0 of AZD1222 vaccination. The receptors were gathered from an adult in good health. The CDR3 runs from the conserved cysteine through the conserved F or W. The D gene is left open where the match is weak. The listing skips clone size in some rows; elsewhere it reads once, few, many or a size class.

v_gene	abundance	d_gene	j_gene	CDR3aa	CDR3nt
TRBV7-3	NA	NA	TRBJ2-5	CASSLKGGGARETQYF	TGTGCCAGCAGCTTAAAGGGCGGGGGCGCCAGGGAGACCCAGTACTTC
TRBV24-1	NA	TRBD2	TRBJ2-3	CATSDLQGSPSGGIDTQYF	TGTGCCACCAGTGATTTGCAGGGATCCCCTAGCGGGGGTATAGATACGCAGTATTTT
TRBV3-1/TRBV3-2	NA	NA	TRBJ1-1	CASSQETNTEAFF	TGTGCCAGCAGCCAAGAAACGAACACTGAAGCTTTCTTT
TRBV6-6	NA	NA	TRBJ1-1	CASTPTGRAEAFF	TGTGCCAGCACCCCAACAGGGAGGGCTGAAGCTTTCTTT
TRBV11-2	NA	NA	TRBJ1-5	CASSRTREDQPQHF	TGTGCCAGCAGCCGGACTAGGGAGGACCAGCCCCAGCATTTT
TRBV12-3/TRBV12-4	NA	NA	TRBJ2-7	CASSPLYEQYF	TGTGCCAGCAGTCCACTCTACGAGCAGTACTTC
TRBV4-3	NA	NA	TRBJ2-6	CASSQGTQTSGANVLTF	TGCGCCAGCAGCCAGGGAACGCAAACCTCTGGGGCCAACGTCCTGACTTTC
TRBV6-1	NA	TRBD1	TRBJ2-7	CASSEEAGQASYEQYF	TGTGCCAGCAGTGAAGAGGCCGGACAGGCGTCCTACGAGCAGTACTTC
TRBV6-6	NA	TRBD1	TRBJ2-2	CATDGGQGNTGELFF	TGTGCCACCGACGGGGGACAGGGGAACACCGGGGAGCTGTTTTTT
TRBV24-1	few	NA	TRBJ1-6	CATSDLIGPQVPLHF	TGTGCCACCAGTGATTTGATAGGCCCACAGGTCCCCCTCCACTTT
TRBV6-5	NA	NA	TRBJ1-6	CASSPLLGRNSPLHF	TGTGCCAGCAGTCCCCTCCTGGGCAGGAATTCACCCCTCCACTTT
TRBV14	NA	NA	TRBJ2-6	CASSQGSSGANVLTF	TGTGCCAGCAGCCAAGGATCCTCTGGGGCCAACGTCCTGACTTTC